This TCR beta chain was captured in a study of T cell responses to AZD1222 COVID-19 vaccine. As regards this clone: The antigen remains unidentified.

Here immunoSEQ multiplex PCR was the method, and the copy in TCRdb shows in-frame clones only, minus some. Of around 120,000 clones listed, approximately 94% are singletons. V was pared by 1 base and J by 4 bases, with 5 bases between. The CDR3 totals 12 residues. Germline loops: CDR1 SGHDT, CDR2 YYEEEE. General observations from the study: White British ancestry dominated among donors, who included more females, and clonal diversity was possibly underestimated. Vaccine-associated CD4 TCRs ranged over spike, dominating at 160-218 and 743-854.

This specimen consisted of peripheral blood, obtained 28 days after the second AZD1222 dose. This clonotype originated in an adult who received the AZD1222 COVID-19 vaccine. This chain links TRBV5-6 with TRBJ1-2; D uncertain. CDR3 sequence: CASSLTAYGYTF. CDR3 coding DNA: TGTGCCAGCAGCTTGACAGCCTATGGCTACACCTTC. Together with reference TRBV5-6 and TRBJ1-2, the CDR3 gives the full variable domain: DAGVTQSPTHLIKTRGQQVTLRCSPKSGHDTVSWYQQALGQGPQFIFQYYEEEERQRGNFPDRFSGHQFPNYSSELNVNALLLGDSALYLCASSLTAYGYTFGSGTRLTVV.